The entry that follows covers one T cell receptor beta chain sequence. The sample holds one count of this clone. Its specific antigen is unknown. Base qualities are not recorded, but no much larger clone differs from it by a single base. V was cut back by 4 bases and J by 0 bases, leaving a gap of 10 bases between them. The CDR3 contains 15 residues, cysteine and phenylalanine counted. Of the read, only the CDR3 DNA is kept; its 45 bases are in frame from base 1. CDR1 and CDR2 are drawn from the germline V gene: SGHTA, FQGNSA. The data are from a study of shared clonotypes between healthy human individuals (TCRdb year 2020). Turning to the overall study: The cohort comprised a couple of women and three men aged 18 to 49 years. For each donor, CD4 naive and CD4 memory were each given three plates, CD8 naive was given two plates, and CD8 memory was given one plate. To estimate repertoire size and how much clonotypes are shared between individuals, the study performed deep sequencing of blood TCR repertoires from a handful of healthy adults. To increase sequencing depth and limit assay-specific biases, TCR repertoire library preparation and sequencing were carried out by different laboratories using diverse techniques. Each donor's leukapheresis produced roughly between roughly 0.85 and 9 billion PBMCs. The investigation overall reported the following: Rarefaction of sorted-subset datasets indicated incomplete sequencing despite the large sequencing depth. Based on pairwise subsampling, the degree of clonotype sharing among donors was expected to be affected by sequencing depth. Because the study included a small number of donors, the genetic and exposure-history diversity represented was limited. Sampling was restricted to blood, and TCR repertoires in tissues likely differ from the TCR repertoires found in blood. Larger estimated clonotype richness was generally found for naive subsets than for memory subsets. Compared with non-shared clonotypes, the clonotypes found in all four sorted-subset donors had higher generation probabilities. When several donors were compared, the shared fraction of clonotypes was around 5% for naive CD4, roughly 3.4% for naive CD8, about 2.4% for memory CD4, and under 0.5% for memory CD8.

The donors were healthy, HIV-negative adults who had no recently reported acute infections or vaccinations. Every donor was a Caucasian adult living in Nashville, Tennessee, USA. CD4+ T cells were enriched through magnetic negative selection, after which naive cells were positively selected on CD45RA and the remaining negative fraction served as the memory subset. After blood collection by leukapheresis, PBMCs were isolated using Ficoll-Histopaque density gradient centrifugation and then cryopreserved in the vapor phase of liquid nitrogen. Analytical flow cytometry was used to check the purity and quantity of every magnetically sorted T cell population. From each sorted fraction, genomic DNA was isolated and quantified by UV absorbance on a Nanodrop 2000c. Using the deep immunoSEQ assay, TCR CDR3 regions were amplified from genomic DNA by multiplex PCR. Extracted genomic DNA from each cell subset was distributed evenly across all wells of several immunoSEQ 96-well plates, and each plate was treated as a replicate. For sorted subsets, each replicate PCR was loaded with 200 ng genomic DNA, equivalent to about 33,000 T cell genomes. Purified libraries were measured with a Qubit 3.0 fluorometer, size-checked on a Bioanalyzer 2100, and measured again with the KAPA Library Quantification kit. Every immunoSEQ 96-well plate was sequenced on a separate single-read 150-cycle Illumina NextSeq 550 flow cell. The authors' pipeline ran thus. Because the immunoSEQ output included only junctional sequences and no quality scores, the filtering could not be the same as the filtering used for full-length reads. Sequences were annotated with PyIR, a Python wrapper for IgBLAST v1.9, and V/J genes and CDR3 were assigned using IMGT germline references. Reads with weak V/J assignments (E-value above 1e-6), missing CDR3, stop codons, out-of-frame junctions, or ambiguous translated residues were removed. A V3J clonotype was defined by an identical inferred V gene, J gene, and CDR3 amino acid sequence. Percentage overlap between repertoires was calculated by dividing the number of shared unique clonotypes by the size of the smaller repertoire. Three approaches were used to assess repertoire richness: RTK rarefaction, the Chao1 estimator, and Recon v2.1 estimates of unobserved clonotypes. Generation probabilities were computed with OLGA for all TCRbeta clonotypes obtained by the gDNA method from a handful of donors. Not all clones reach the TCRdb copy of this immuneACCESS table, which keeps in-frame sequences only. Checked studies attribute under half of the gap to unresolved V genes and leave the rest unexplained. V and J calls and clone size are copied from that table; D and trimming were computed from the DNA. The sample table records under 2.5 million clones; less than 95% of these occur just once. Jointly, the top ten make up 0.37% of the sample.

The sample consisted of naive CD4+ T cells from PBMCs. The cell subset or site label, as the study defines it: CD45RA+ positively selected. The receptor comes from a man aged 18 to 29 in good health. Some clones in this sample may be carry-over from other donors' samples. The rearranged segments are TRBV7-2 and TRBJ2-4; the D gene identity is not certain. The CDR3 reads CASSSRAIAKNIQYF. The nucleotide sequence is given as TGTGCCAGCAGCTCTCGCGCGATAGCCAAAAACATTCAGTACTTC.